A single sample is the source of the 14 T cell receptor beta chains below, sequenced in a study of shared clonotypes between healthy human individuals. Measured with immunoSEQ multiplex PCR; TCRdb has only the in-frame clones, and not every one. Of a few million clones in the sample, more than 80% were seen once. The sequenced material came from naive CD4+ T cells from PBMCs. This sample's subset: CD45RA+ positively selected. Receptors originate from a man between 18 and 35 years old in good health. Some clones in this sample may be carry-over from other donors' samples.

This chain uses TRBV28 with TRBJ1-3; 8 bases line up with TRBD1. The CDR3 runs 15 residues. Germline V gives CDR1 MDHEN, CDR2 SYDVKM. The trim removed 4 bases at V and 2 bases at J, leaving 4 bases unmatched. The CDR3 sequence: CASSYWTGTGNTIYF. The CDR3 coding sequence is TGTGCCAGCAGTTACTGGACAGGGACTGGAAACACCATATATTTT.

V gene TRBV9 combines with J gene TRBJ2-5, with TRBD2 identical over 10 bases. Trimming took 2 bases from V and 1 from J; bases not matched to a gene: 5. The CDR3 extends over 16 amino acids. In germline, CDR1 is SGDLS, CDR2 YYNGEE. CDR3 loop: CASSVGAGGLQETQYF. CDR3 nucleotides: TGTGCCAGCAGCGTTGGAGCGGGAGGGCTCCAAGAGACCCAGTACTTC.

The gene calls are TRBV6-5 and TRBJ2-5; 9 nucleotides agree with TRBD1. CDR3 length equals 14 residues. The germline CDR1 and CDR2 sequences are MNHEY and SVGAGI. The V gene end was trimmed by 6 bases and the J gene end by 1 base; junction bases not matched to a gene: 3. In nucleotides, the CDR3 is TGTGCCAGCAGGGGGACAGGGTCCCAAGAGACCCAGTACTTC. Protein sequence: CASRGTGSQETQYF.

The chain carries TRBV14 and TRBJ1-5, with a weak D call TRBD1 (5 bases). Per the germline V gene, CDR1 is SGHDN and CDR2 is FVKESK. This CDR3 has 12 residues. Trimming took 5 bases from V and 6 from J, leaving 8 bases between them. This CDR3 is CASSLGGQPQHF. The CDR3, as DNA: TGTGCCAGCAGCTTGGGGGGTCAGCCCCAGCATTTT.

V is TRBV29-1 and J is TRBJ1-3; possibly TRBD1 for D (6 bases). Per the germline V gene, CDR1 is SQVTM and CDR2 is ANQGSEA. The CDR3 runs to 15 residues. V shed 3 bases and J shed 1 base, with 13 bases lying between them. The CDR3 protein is CSVEVRGYSGNTIYF. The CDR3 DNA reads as TGCAGCGTTGAGGTCAGGGGTTATTCTGGAAACACCATATATTTT.

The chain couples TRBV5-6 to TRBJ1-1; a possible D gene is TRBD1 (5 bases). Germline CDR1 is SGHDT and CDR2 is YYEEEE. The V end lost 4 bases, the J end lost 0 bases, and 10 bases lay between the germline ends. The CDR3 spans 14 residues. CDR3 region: CASSPGRMNTEAFF. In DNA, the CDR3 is TGTGCCAGCAGCCCGGGACGGATGAACACTGAAGCTTTCTTT. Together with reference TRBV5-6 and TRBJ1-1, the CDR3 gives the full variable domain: DAGVTQSPTHLIKTRGQQVTLRCSPKSGHDTVSWYQQALGQGPQFIFQYYEEEERQRGNFPDRFSGHQFPNYSSELNVNALLLGDSALYLCASSPGRMNTEAFFGQGTRLTVV.

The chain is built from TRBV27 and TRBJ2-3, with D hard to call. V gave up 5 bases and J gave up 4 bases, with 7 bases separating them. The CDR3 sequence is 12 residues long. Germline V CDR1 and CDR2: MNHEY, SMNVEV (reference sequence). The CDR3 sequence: CASSPYSDTQYF. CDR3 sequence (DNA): TGTGCCAGCAGTCCTTACTCAGATACGCAGTATTTT.

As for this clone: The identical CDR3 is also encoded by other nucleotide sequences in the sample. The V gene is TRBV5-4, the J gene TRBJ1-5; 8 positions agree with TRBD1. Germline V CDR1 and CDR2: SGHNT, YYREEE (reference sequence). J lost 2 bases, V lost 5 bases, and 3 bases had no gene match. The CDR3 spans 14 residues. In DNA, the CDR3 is TGTGCCAGCAGTTTACAGGGGGGCAATCAGCCCCAGCATTTT. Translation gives CASSLQGGNQPQHF.

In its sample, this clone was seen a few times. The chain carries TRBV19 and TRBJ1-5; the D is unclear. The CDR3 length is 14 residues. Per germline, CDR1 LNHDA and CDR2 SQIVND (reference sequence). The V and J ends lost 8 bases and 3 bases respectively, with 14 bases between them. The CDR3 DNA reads TGTGCCAGTGCGTCGGGCACCAACAATCAGCCCCAGCATTTT. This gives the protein CASASGTNNQPQHF. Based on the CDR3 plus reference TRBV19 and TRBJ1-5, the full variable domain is DGGITQSPKYLFRKEGQNVTLSCEQNLNHDAMYWYRQDPGQGLRLIYYSQIVNDFQKGDIAEGYSVSREKKESFPLTVTSAQKNPTAFYLCASASGTNNQPQHFGDGTRLSIL.

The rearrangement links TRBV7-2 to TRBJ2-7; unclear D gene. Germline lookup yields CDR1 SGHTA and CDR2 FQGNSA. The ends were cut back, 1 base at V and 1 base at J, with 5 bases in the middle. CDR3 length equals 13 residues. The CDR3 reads CASSLGMSYEQYF. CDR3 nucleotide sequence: TGTGCCAGCAGCTTAGGTATGTCCTACGAGCAGTACTTC.

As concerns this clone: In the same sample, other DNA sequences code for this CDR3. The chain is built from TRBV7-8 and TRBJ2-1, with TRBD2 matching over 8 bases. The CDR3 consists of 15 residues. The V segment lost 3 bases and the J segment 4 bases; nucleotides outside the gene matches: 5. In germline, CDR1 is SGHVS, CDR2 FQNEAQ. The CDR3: CASSLAGGTYNEQFF. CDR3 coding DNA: TGTGCCAGCAGCTTGGCGGGAGGTACGTACAATGAGCAGTTCTTC.

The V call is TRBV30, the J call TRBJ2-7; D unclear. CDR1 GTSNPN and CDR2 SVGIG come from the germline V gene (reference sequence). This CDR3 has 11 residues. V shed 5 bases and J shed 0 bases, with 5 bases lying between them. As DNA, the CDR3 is TGTGCCTGGGCAGCCTCCTACGAGCAGTACTTC. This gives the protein CAWAASYEQYF.

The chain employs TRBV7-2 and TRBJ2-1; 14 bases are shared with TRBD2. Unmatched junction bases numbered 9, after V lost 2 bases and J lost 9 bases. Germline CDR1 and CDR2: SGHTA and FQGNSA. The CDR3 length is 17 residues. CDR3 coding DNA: TGTGCCAGCAGCTTAAGGCCGGGACTAGCGGGAGAGGTTGAGCAGTTCTTC. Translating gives CASSLRPGLAGEVEQFF.

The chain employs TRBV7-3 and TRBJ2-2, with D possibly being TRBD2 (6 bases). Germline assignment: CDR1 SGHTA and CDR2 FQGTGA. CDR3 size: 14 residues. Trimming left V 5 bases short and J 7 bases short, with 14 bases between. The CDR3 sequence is CASSALTGVGELFF. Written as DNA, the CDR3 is TGTGCCAGCAGCGCCCTCACGGGGGTCGGGGAGCTGTTTTTT.